The 21 T cell receptor beta chains below all came from one sample that was sequenced in a study of OX40 agonist ivuxolimab in advanced cancers. Profiling relied on immunoSEQ multiplex PCR, and the TCRdb table lists in-frame clones only, not all of them. The sample lists 80,000 to 100,000 clones; about 92% were seen once. The sample was CD4+ or CD8+ T cells sorted from blood, taken in a trial of the OX40 agonist ivuxolimab. The receptors shown here come from an adult with an advanced solid tumor such as melanoma, head and neck, liver or kidney cancer.

The genes are TRBV30 and TRBJ2-7; no definite D call. This CDR3 is 12 amino acids long. Deletions cut 0 bases from V and 0 bases from J, with 3 bases between. CDR1 and CDR2 (germline): GTSNPN, SVGIG (reference sequence). The CDR3 DNA reads TGTGCCTGGAGTGTAAACTCCTACGAGCAGTACTTC. It translates to CAWSVNSYEQYF.

The chain recombines TRBV5-4 with TRBJ2-3, with 9 bases aligning to TRBD2. Germline V lookup: CDR1 SGHNT, CDR2 YYREEE (reference sequence). V gave up 5 bases and J gave up 6 bases; unmatched junction bases: 13. CDR3 length: 16 amino acids. CDR3 nucleotide sequence: TGTGCCAGCAGAGTTAGCGGGGGCACGTCATCGGATACGCAGTATTTT. Translation gives CASRVSGGTSSDTQYF.

This chain connects TRBV9 to TRBJ1-2; the D is unclear. There are 13 residues in the CDR3. Germline V lookup: CDR1 SGDLS, CDR2 YYNGEE. Trimming shortened V by 4 bases and J by 7 bases, and 14 bases separated the two germline ends. As DNA, the CDR3 is TGTGCCAGCAGCATGGACGACCGTCTTGGCTACACCTTC. Translation gives CASSMDDRLGYTF.

This clone has just one count. CDR3 in amino acids: CASSEGLAFDTQYF. CDR3 DNA sequence: TGTGCCAGCAGCGAGGGACTAGCGTTCGATACGCAGTATTTT. The V call is TRBV7-3, the J call TRBJ2-3; 10 bases fit TRBD2. The CDR3 sequence is 14 residues long. V gave up 5 bases and J gave up 6 bases; unmatched junction bases: 5. Germline V CDR1 and CDR2: SGHTA, FQGTGA.

This chain connects TRBV11-2 to TRBJ1-1; D uncertain. Germline V lookup: CDR1 SGHAT, CDR2 FQNNGV. The V end lost 2 bases, the J end lost 8 bases, and 12 bases lay between the germline ends. The CDR3 loop spans 13 amino acids. CDR3 sequence: CASSLIWESEAFF. The CDR3 DNA reads as TGTGCCAGCAGCTTAATTTGGGAGTCGGAAGCTTTCTTT.

This chain joins TRBV5-1 and TRBJ2-5, with D maybe TRBD2 (5 bases). Germline CDR1 and CDR2: SGHRS and YFSETQ. The length of the CDR3 is 13 residues. The V end lost 4 bases, the J end lost 2 bases, and 9 bases lay between the germline ends. CDR3 amino acids: CASSIRLQETQYF. DNA of the CDR3: TGCGCCAGCAGCATTCGACTACAAGAGACCCAGTACTTC.

CDR3 loop: CASSLGGYGNYGYTF. The CDR3 DNA sequence: TGTGCCAGCAGTTTAGGGGGGTATGGTAACTATGGCTACACCTTC. This chain uses TRBV27 with TRBJ1-2, with D possibly TRBD1 on 5 matching bases. Germline V gene sequence: CDR1 MNHEY, CDR2 SMNVEV (reference sequence). Between the trimmed V and J ends, which lost 2 bases and 1 base, there was a span of 11 bases. This CDR3 is built from 15 residues.

The chain employs TRBV7-2 and TRBJ2-1; a weak D match, TRBD2 (6 bases). Germline CDR1 and CDR2: SGHTA and FQGNSA. The ends were cut back, 1 base at V and 4 bases at J, with 11 bases in the middle. The length of the CDR3 is 15 residues. As DNA, the CDR3 is TGTGCCAGCAGCTTAGACTCGGGGGAGTACAATGAGCAGTTCTTC. It codes for CASSLDSGEYNEQFF.

This chain joins TRBV5-4 and TRBJ2-2; D is ambiguous. With 4 bases removed from V and 2 bases from J, the gap between germline ends came to 9 bases. CDR1 and CDR2 (germline): SGHNT, YYREEE (reference sequence). The CDR3 runs to 14 residues. DNA for the CDR3: TGTGCCAGCAGCCCTGGACCCAACACCGGGGAGCTGTTTTTT. Translating it yields CASSPGPNTGELFF.

The genes are TRBV27 and TRBJ1-5; a possible D gene is TRBD1 (6 bases). The CDR3 totals 13 residues. Trimming stripped 3 bases from V and 5 bases from J, with 8 bases between. Germline V gene sequence: CDR1 MNHEY, CDR2 SMNVEV (reference sequence). DNA for the CDR3: TGTGCCAGCAGTTTTGGGGGCTATCAGCCCCAGCATTTT. Its protein product is CASSFGGYQPQHF.

The rearrangement uses TRBV6-1 and TRBJ2-3; D gene unclear. From germline, CDR1 is MNHNS and CDR2 SASEGT. The CDR3 is 14 residues long. The V and J ends lost 4 bases and 6 bases respectively, with 14 bases between them. The CDR3 region has the DNA TGTGCCAGCAGTGTACTGGGATATGGGGATACGCAGTATTTT. Translating it yields CASSVLGYGDTQYF.

In this sample, this clone turned up once. V is TRBV19 and J is TRBJ1-1, with D tentatively TRBD1 (6 bases). From germline, CDR1 is LNHDA and CDR2 SQIVND (reference sequence). Trimming removed 6 bases at V and 5 bases at J, with 13 bases between. The CDR3 is 13 residues long. The CDR3 region has the DNA TGTGCCAGTAGGAGGGGGTCGCGGACTGAAGCTTTCTTT. Translating it yields CASRRGSRTEAFF.

The rearrangement links TRBV7-2 to TRBJ1-1, with 9 bases that match TRBD1. CDR1 SGHTA and CDR2 FQGNSA come from the germline V gene. Trimming cost V 1 base and J 4 bases; bases outside gene matches: 7. This CDR3 contains 16 residues. CDR3 DNA sequence: TGTGCCAGCAGCTTAGTGGGACAGGGTTGGGGCACTGAAGCTTTCTTT. Its translation: CASSLVGQGWGTEAFF.

The rearrangement links TRBV19 to TRBJ1-1; the D gene is possibly TRBD1 (5 bases). Germline V gives CDR1 LNHDA, CDR2 SQIVND (reference sequence). The CDR3 sequence is 15 residues long. Trimming stripped 6 bases from V and 2 bases from J, with 16 bases between. The CDR3 coding sequence is TGTGCCAGTAGCCGGGACTACAGGTTCAACACTGAAGCTTTCTTT. Translated: CASSRDYRFNTEAFF.

The chain couples TRBV4-3 to TRBJ1-5; D unresolved. The CDR3 loop spans 13 amino acids. The ends were cut back, 0 bases at V and 4 bases at J, with 4 bases in the middle. Germline-derived CDR1 and CDR2 are LGHNA and YSLEER. This CDR3 reads CASSQDGNQPQHF. CDR3 DNA sequence: TGCGCCAGCAGCCAAGATGGGAATCAGCCCCAGCATTTT.

This clone was recorded a few times. This sequence joins TRBV10-3 and TRBJ2-5; D gene uncertain. Germline assignment: CDR1 ENHRY and CDR2 SYGVKD. CDR3 length: 15 amino acids. Between the trimmed V and J ends, which lost 3 bases and 3 bases, there was a span of 14 bases. The CDR3 region is CAISDSLVEKETQYF. The CDR3 DNA follows: TGTGCCATCAGTGATAGTTTGGTGGAGAAAGAGACCCAGTACTTC.

This clone was picked up one time. The chain uses TRBV6-5 and TRBJ2-3; perhaps TRBD2 as D (6 bases). Trimming left V 6 bases short and J 5 bases short, with 18 bases between. CDR1 and CDR2 (germline): MNHEY, SVGAGI. The CDR3 is made up of 15 amino acids. CDR3 residues: CASRARGLPLDTQYF. CDR3 in DNA: TGTGCCAGCAGGGCGCGGGGTCTCCCCCTAGATACGCAGTATTTT.

This chain uses TRBV29-1 with TRBJ2-2; 7 nucleotides agree with TRBD1. Germline CDR1 is SQVTM and CDR2 is ANQGSEA. Trimming cost V 6 bases and J 5 bases; bases outside gene matches: 9. The CDR3 consists of 14 residues. CDR3 loop: CSVAGGDFTGELFF. DNA for the CDR3: TGCAGCGTGGCAGGGGGAGACTTTACCGGGGAGCTGTTTTTT.

The V and J genes are TRBV7-9 and TRBJ2-2, with 8 bases aligning to TRBD1. CDR1 and CDR2 (germline): SEHNR, FQNEAQ (reference sequence). V trimming: 5 bases; J trimming: 7 bases; junction bases outside the gene matches: 9. The CDR3 loop spans 15 amino acids. The CDR3, as DNA: TGTGCCAGCAGCCCCCAGGACAGGGTCCGCGGGGAGCTGTTTTTT. It is translated as CASSPQDRVRGELFF. Based on the CDR3 plus reference TRBV7-9 and TRBJ2-2, the full variable domain is DTGVSQNPRHKITKRGQNVTFRCDPISEHNRLYWYRQTLGQGPEFLTYFQNEAQLEKSRLLSDRFSAERPKGSFSTLEIQRTEQGDSAMYLCASSPQDRVRGELFFGEGSRLTVL.

This clone showed up just a few times. This chain uses TRBV18 with TRBJ1-5, with no clear D. The germline V gene encodes CDR1 KGHSH and CDR2 LQKENI. The V end was cut by 1 base, the J end by 3 bases, with 7 bases between. The CDR3 sequence is 14 residues long. The CDR3 spells CASSPQNSNQPQHF. The CDR3 region has the DNA TGTGCCAGCTCACCACAGAACTCCAATCAGCCCCAGCATTTT. Variable domain in full (rest from reference TRBV18 and TRBJ1-5): NAGVMQNPRHLVRRRGQEARLRCSPMKGHSHVYWYRQLPEEGLKFMVYLQKENIIDESGMPKERFSAEFPKEGPSILRIQQVVRGDSAAYFCASSPQNSNQPQHFGDGTRLSIL.

This sequence joins TRBV11-2 and TRBJ1-4; D unresolved. The germline V gene has CDR1 SGHAT and CDR2 FQNNGV. This CDR3 region has 13 residues. Trimming pared 1 base from V and 4 bases from J, leaving 4 bases between. The CDR3 protein is CASSLGFNEKLFF. For the CDR3, the DNA is TGTGCCAGCAGCTTAGGGTTTAATGAAAAACTGTTTTTT.